These 8 T cell receptor beta chains were all obtained from the same sample, sequenced in a study of blood T cell repertoires in COVID-19. Generated by immunoSEQ multiplex PCR, the TCRdb table keeps only in-frame clones and is missing some. This sample has more than 100,000 clones, with 70% to 85% found just once. Material: peripheral blood. The receptors were gathered from a human donor with acute or convalescent COVID-19. The donor label of this sample is uncertain.

The CDR3 DNA reads TGTGCCAGCAGTAAACCAGGGACCGGGGAGCTGTTTTTT. Translating it yields CASSKPGTGELFF. The chain employs TRBV6-5 and TRBJ2-2, with D possibly matching TRBD1 (5 bases). The germline V and J ends were trimmed by 5 bases and 5 bases, with 9 bases remaining between them. Germline V gene sequence: CDR1 MNHEY, CDR2 SVGAGI. There are 13 residues in the CDR3.

This clone has just a few counts. The chain uses TRBV6-5 and TRBJ2-2; 12 nucleotides agree with TRBD2. Germline CDR1 reads MNHEY; CDR2 reads SVGAGI. The trim removed 5 bases at V and 6 bases at J, leaving 4 bases unmatched. CDR3 length: 15 residues. The CDR3 DNA is TGTGCCAGCAGTCCTGGACTAGCGGGGTCCGGGGAGCTGTTTTTT. Protein sequence: CASSPGLAGSGELFF.

The chain has TRBV4-2 and TRBJ1-5; D is unresolved. This CDR3 is built from 16 residues. Trimming stripped 1 base from V and 0 bases from J, with 10 bases between. Per germline, CDR1 LGHNA and CDR2 YNFKEQ. The CDR3 DNA reads TGTGCCAGCAGCCAAGGGGAGGGATATAGCAATCAGCCCCAGCATTTT. Encoded protein: CASSQGEGYSNQPQHF.

The genes are TRBV2 and TRBJ2-3, with D uncertain. The CDR3 length is 10 residues. With 7 bases removed from V and 7 bases from J, the gap between germline ends came to 6 bases. CDR1 and CDR2 from the germline V gene are SNHLY and FYNNEI. In DNA form, the CDR3 reads TGTGCCAGCAATACTAATACGCAGTATTTT. Translation gives CASNTNTQYF.

The chain couples TRBV18 to TRBJ1-6; weak D call: TRBD1 (5 bases). The germline gives CDR1 KGHSH, CDR2 LQKENI. The CDR3 has 15 residues. Trimming took 2 bases from V and 7 from J, leaving 12 bases between them. The chain's CDR3 is CASSPGHLTNSPLHF. In DNA form, the CDR3 reads TGTGCCAGCTCACCAGGACACCTGACGAATTCACCCCTCCACTTT.

The V gene is TRBV7-9, the J gene TRBJ2-3, with D unclear. CDR1 and CDR2 (germline): SEHNR, FQNEAQ (reference sequence). Trimming stripped 4 bases from V and 9 bases from J, with 11 bases between. The CDR3 contains 12 residues. The DNA for the CDR3 is TGTGCCAGCAGCTCTCGCATGGCCACGCAGTATTTT. Translated, it gives CASSSRMATQYF.

The J gene is TRBJ2-5, the V gene TRBV29-1; perhaps TRBD2 as D (5 bases). Germline-derived CDR1 and CDR2 are SQVTM and ANQGSEA. The CDR3 has 15 residues. Trimming took 2 bases from V and 7 from J, leaving 20 bases between them. CDR3 region: CSVEPDRAGSGTQYF. CDR3 in DNA: TGCAGCGTTGAACCGGATCGGGCGGGTTCTGGGACCCAGTACTTC.

The V call is TRBV6-5, the J call TRBJ1-1; weak D call: TRBD1 (5 bases). Trimming cost V 2 bases and J 3 bases, with 10 bases left between them. Germline CDR1 MNHEY, CDR2 SVGAGI. CDR3 size: 14 residues. The CDR3 is CASSYAGKYTEAFF. CDR3 bases: TGTGCCAGCAGTTACGCAGGGAAGTACACTGAAGCTTTCTTT.